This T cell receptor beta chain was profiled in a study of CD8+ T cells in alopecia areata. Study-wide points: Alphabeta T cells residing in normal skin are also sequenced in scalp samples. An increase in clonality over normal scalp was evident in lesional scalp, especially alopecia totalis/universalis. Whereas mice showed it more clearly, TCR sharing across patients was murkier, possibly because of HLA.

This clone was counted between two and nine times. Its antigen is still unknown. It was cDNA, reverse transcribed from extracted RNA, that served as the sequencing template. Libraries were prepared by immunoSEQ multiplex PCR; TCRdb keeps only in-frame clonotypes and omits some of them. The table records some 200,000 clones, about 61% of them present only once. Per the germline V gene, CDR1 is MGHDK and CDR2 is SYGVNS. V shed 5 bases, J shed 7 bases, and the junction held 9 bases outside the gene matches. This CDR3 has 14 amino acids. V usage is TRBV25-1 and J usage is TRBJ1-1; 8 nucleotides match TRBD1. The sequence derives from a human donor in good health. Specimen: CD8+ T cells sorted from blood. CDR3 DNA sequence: TGTGCCAGCAGTTTTCAGGGGGCGTCCTATGAAGCTTTCTTT. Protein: CASSFQGASYEAFF.